One sample yielded the 10 T cell receptor beta chains listed below, sequenced in a study of PD-1 blockade in mismatch repair-deficient tumors. The time point was: roughly 10-day in vitro stimulation with candidate neoantigen peptide 2. Clones were read by immunoSEQ multiplex PCR, and TCRdb kept only the in-frame ones, dropping some. The sample lists approximately 9,800 clones, around 85% occurring once. No antigens are known for them. This material consisted of cells cultured in vitro, taken from a patient treated with pembrolizumab. These receptors all come from an adult with mismatch repair-deficient cancer.

CDR3 DNA sequence: TGCGCCAGCAGCTTGGGGGACCTCCAAGAGACCCAGTACTTC. This encodes CASSLGDLQETQYF. This chain uses TRBV5-1 with TRBJ2-5; D possibly uses TRBD1 or TRBD2 (5 bases each). V shed 0 bases and J shed 1 base, with 7 bases lying between them. The CDR3 sequence is 14 residues long. Germline lookup yields CDR1 SGHRS and CDR2 YFSETQ.

This chain joins TRBV5-1 and TRBJ1-1; 10 bases agree with TRBD1. The CDR3 totals 18 residues. The junction had 9 bases not matched to a gene; V was cut back by 1 base and J by 0 bases. Germline V gene data show CDR1 as SGHRS and CDR2 as YFSETQ. In nucleotides, the CDR3 is TGCGCCAGCAGCTTGACATTTCCGGGACAGGGGATGAACACTGAAGCTTTCTTT. Its translation is CASSLTFPGQGMNTEAFF.

The chain links TRBV5-1 to TRBJ2-5; no clear D. Germline loops: CDR1 SGHRS, CDR2 YFSETQ. Trimming stripped 1 base from V and 2 bases from J, with 3 bases between. This CDR3 comprises 12 residues. The CDR3: CASSLSQETQYF. CDR3 DNA: TGCGCCAGCAGCTTGAGTCAAGAGACCCAGTACTTC.

This clone was found once. The chain links TRBV27 to TRBJ2-3; D is ambiguous. Deletions cut 6 bases from V and 0 bases from J, with 13 bases between. CDR1 and CDR2 from the germline V gene are MNHEY and SMNVEV (reference sequence). The CDR3 contains 15 residues. The CDR3 reads CASSGSALSTDTQYF. The DNA of the CDR3 is TGTGCCAGCAGCGGTTCAGCGCTTAGCACAGATACGCAGTATTTT.

Written as DNA, the CDR3 is TGTGCCAGCGGGGGCAGGCGGGCATACAATGAGCAGTTCTTC. Its translation: CASGGRRAYNEQFF. The chain links TRBV9 to TRBJ2-1; maybe TRBD1 (6 bases). Germline CDR1 SGDLS, CDR2 YYNGEE. The length of the CDR3 is 14 residues. Between the trimmed V and J ends, which lost 7 bases and 4 bases, there was a span of 15 bases.

The chain couples TRBV25-1 to TRBJ1-4, with 9 bases fitting TRBD1. V gave up 3 bases and J gave up 10 bases; unmatched junction bases: 15. The CDR3 length is 17 residues. Germline V gene sequence: CDR1 MGHDK, CDR2 SYGVNS. The CDR3 is CASSDSDRGREFGKLFF. The CDR3 DNA is TGTGCCAGCAGTGACTCGGACAGGGGTAGGGAATTCGGAAAACTGTTTTTT.

The rearrangement joins TRBV5-1 to TRBJ2-2, with D unresolved. Germline V gene sequence: CDR1 SGHRS, CDR2 YFSETQ. CDR3 length: 16 residues. V gave up 4 bases and J gave up 2 bases, with 15 bases separating them. DNA of the CDR3: TGCGCCAGCAGCCTGGTGCCCGGGCTAAACACCGGGGAGCTGTTTTTT. Translating it yields CASSLVPGLNTGELFF.

The V call is TRBV7-3, the J call TRBJ2-1; 8 nucleotides line up with TRBD1. V shed 5 bases, J shed 4 bases, and the junction held 7 bases outside the gene matches. This CDR3 is built from 15 residues. Per germline, CDR1 SGHTA and CDR2 FQGTGA. In nucleotides, the CDR3 is TGTGCCAGCAGCGACGGGACAGGTGATTACAATGAGCAGTTCTTC. This translates into CASSDGTGDYNEQFF.

The chain employs TRBV29-1 and TRBJ2-5; D is unclear. The CDR3 runs 10 residues. CDR1 SQVTM and CDR2 ANQGSEA come from the germline V gene. Trimming took 5 bases from V and 7 from J, leaving 8 bases between them. The CDR3 is CSVLISTQYF. The CDR3 region has the DNA TGCAGCGTTCTTATTTCGACCCAGTACTTC. The whole variable domain, remainder taken from reference TRBV29-1 and TRBJ2-5, is SAVISQKPSRDICQRGTSLTIQCQVDSQVTMMFWYRQQPGQSLTLIATANQGSEATYESGFVIDKFPISRPNLTFSTLTVSNMSPEDSSIYLCSVLISTQYFGPGTRLLVL.

This chain joins TRBV30 and TRBJ1-4; the D gene is possibly TRBD1 (5 bases). Trimming removed 1 base from V and 4 bases from J, with 7 bases in between. Germline CDR1 GTSNPN, CDR2 SVGIG (reference sequence). The CDR3 runs 13 residues. CDR3 loop: CAWSGGSNEKLFF. In DNA, the CDR3 is TGTGCCTGGAGTGGGGGCAGTAATGAAAAACTGTTTTTT.